The following is a T cell receptor beta chain sequence with its context. Antigen specificity is unknown. The sample comes from a study of lymphopenia after photon versus proton radiotherapy. Germline V gene lookup returns CDR1 SGDLS and CDR2 YYNGEE. The CDR3 has 11 residues. V shed 0 bases and J shed 9 bases, with 4 bases lying between them. This table comes from immunoSEQ multiplex PCR, and its TCRdb copy is limited to in-frame clones, with some not included. The table has about 27,000 clones, about 91% seen once; the top ten hold approximately 19%. Study-level results: Proton therapy kept repertoires fairly stable, unlike photons, which gained effector/memory cells. After the lymphocyte nadir, photon-treated repertoires showed oligoclonal expansion, especially of CD8+ Temra cells. Authors raise, but do not show, better survival with proton therapy. A bigger post-nadir fall in TCR diversity correlated inversely with survival time in deceased patients.

This sequence was found in a man between 50 and 59 years old with gastric cancer. The chain uses TRBV9 and TRBJ2-1, with D unclear. The sequencing here drew on peripheral blood, taken from a patient treated with photon-based radiotherapy. The CDR3 DNA reads as TGTGCCAGCAGCGTAGATCGTGAGCAGTTCTTC. Translated: CASSVDREQFF.